This TCR beta chain was found in a study of blood T cell repertoires in COVID-19. All recovered Cohort 3 donors got two negative PCRs, got clearance, or saw symptom resolution. The CDR3 spans 14 residues. V was pared by 2 bases and J by 11 bases, with 13 bases between. Germline assignment: CDR1 SGHTA and CDR2 FQGNSA. Original processing notes: Counts of nucleated cells, estimated from reference gene primer amplification, were obtained. Profiling relied on immunoSEQ multiplex PCR, and the TCRdb table lists in-frame clones only, not all of them. The V and J calls and clone size are taken from that table; D and trimming were inferred from the DNA. The sample contains some 340,000 clones, roughly 87% of which appear only once.

The rearrangement joins TRBV7-2 to TRBJ1-6, with D possibly being TRBD1 (5 bases). Material: PBMCs or T cells enriched from blood (not recorded which). This TCR was recovered from a woman in her forties or fifties who had recovered from COVID-19. The CDR3 spells CASSLSPTGAPLHF. The CDR3 DNA reads TGTGCCAGCAGCTTATCCCCCACGGGGGCACCCCTCCACTTT.